This TCR beta chain was sequenced during a study of T-cell memory formation after mild COVID-19. Study-level background: In these data, TCR clusters were largely donor specific.

This clonotype was recorded many times. MiXCR, run by TCRdb on the 5' RACE reads, gives a single entry per CDR3 protein. The table has some 160,000 distinct CDR3 sequences, 10% to 15% seen once. The sample consisted of PBMCs or a T cell subset sorted from them (not recorded which). This sequence was found in a man aged 18 to 30 who had mild COVID-19 (a few samples of this study predate the infection). Cell type and time point are not known.

The CDR3 sequence is CASSNWGQGPPLLYF. CDR3 sequence (DNA): TGTGCCAGCAGTAACTGGGGACAGGGACCCCCGCTCCTGTATTTT. The chain links TRBV6-6 to TRBJ2-3, with 9 bases that match TRBD1. J gave up 14 bases and V 5 bases, and 17 bases lay outside the gene matches. Germline CDR1 reads MNHNY; CDR2 reads SVGAGI (reference sequence). The CDR3 has 15 amino acids.